This entry lists 12 T cell receptor beta chains sequenced from one sample in a study of Ad26.COV2.S vaccination and SARS-CoV-2 variants. Data came from immunoSEQ multiplex PCR; TCRdb stores just in-frame clones and leaves some out. The top ten clones hold less than 2% of a sample with 300,000 to 400,000 clones, around 84% of them seen once. As to treatment: about 20 received Ad26.COV2.S at low or high dose, single or two shots; 5 received placebo; per-sample allocation not given. The samples date from day 63 after the first vaccine or placebo injection. Sequenced material: peripheral blood, taken in a trial of Ad26.COV2.S vaccine versus placebo. All receptors come from a person between 18 and 65 years old who received the Ad26.COV2.S COVID-19 vaccine or a placebo.

The sample holds a few counts of this clone. This rearrangement joins TRBV4-1 to TRBJ1-5, with a tentative D call TRBD1 (5 bases). The CDR3 loop spans 16 amino acids. The V end was cut by 0 bases, the J end by 5 bases, with 14 bases between. Per germline, CDR1 MGHRA and CDR2 YSYEKL. The CDR3 DNA is TGCGCCAGCAGCCAAGAGAGAGTAGGGACGGATCAGCCCCAGCATTTT. Encoded protein: CASSQERVGTDQPQHF.

The V gene is TRBV13, the J gene TRBJ2-6; D gene ambiguous. The ends were cut back, 2 bases at V and 0 bases at J, with 2 bases in the middle. The CDR3 spans 14 residues. Per the germline V gene, CDR1 is PRHDT and CDR2 is FYEKMQ (reference sequence). The CDR3 sequence is CASSLRSGANVLTF. The CDR3 nucleotides are TGTGCCAGCAGCTTACGCTCTGGGGCCAACGTCCTGACTTTC.

The chain employs TRBV4-2 and TRBJ2-2; 7 bases are shared with TRBD1. With 0 bases clipped from V and 4 bases from J, the junction kept 8 bases outside the gene matches. The CDR3 loop spans 17 amino acids. The germline V gene encodes CDR1 LGHNA and CDR2 YNFKEQ. The CDR3 DNA reads TGTGCCAGCAGCCAAGAGGGAATACAGGGGTTCACCGGGGAGCTGTTTTTT. Translating gives CASSQEGIQGFTGELFF.

The chain has TRBV5-1 and TRBJ2-2; the match to TRBD1 covers 7 bases. Germline V gives CDR1 SGHRS, CDR2 YFSETQ. V gave up 4 bases and J gave up 1 base; unmatched junction bases: 4. The CDR3 runs to 15 residues. The CDR3 loop is CASSVDRVNTGELFF. CDR3 nucleotides: TGCGCCAGCAGCGTTGACAGGGTGAACACCGGGGAGCTGTTTTTT.

The V gene is TRBV9, the J gene TRBJ2-5; TRBD1 matches 7 bases. This CDR3 has 15 amino acids. Trimming cost V 2 bases and J 4 bases; bases outside gene matches: 8. CDR1 is SGDLS, CDR2 YYNGEE, per germline. The CDR3 coding sequence is TGTGCCAGCAGCGTTCAAAAGGGGGCCGGAGAGACCCAGTACTTC. Translating it yields CASSVQKGAGETQYF.

CDR3 loop: CASSGPVNTDTQYF. The CDR3 DNA follows: TGTGCCAGCAGTGGACCGGTAAACACAGATACGCAGTATTTT. The V and J genes are TRBV7-9 and TRBJ2-3, with D hard to call. Trimming took 6 bases from V and 2 from J, leaving 12 bases between them. Germline-derived CDR1 and CDR2 are SEHNR and FQNEAQ (reference sequence). The CDR3 length is 14 residues.

The V gene is TRBV7-2, the J gene TRBJ1-6; tentative D call: TRBD1 (5 bases). V lost 5 bases and J 10 bases, leaving 18 bases between the germline ends. This CDR3 has 15 residues. Germline V gene data show CDR1 as SGHTA and CDR2 as FQGNSA. CDR3 nucleotide sequence: TGTGCCAGCAGCCCTGTGGGGGTAGGAGGGTCACCCCTCCACTTT. This codes for CASSPVGVGGSPLHF.

This sequence joins TRBV7-2 and TRBJ2-2, with a tentative D call TRBD2 (5 bases). Per the germline V gene, CDR1 is SGHTA and CDR2 is FQGNSA. The V end lost 5 bases, the J end lost 4 bases, and 11 bases lay between the germline ends. This CDR3 comprises 14 residues. The CDR3 DNA reads as TGTGCCAGCAGCATACTAGGTCCCACCGGGGAGCTGTTTTTT. It specifies CASSILGPTGELFF.

This clone was detected a few times. V is TRBV4-3 and J is TRBJ1-1; TRBD1 aligns across 8 bases. Germline-derived CDR1 and CDR2 are LGHNA and YSLEER. There are 15 residues in the CDR3. V dropped 1 base and J dropped 0; count of bases not matched to a gene: 1. The CDR3 sequence is CASSQGQGMNTEAFF. DNA for the CDR3: TGCGCCAGCAGCCAAGGACAGGGGATGAACACTGAAGCTTTCTTT.

This rearrangement joins TRBV18 to TRBJ2-5, with 11 bases fitting TRBD1. This CDR3 spans 13 amino acids. J lost 4 bases, V lost 5 bases, and 0 bases had no gene match. The germline gives CDR1 KGHSH, CDR2 LQKENI. Written as DNA, the CDR3 is TGTGCCAGCTCAGGACAGGGGGCAGAGACCCAGTACTTC. It codes for CASSGQGAETQYF.

The rearrangement uses TRBV19 and TRBJ1-6; D is uncertain. The V gene lost 6 bases and the J gene lost 0 bases, with 9 bases spanning the gap. The CDR3 contains 15 residues. CDR1 and CDR2 (germline): LNHDA, SQIVND (reference sequence). The CDR3 nucleotides read TGTGCCAGTAGGCCGGGAAGCTCCTATAATTCACCCCTCCACTTT. It codes for CASRPGSSYNSPLHF. The variable domain in full, with the rest retrieved from reference TRBV19 and TRBJ1-6, is DGGITQSPKYLFRKEGQNVTLSCEQNLNHDAMYWYRQDPGQGLRLIYYSQIVNDFQKGDIAEGYSVSREKKESFPLTVTSAQKNPTAFYLCASRPGSSYNSPLHFGNGTRLTVT.

The chain links TRBV5-1 to TRBJ1-2, with TRBD1 identical over 9 bases. V gave up 6 bases and J gave up 7 bases; unmatched junction bases: 10. From germline, CDR1 is SGHRS and CDR2 YFSETQ. The CDR3 is made up of 14 amino acids. The CDR3 loop reads CASNTGTGRSGYTF. The DNA of the CDR3 is TGCGCCAGCAACACTGGGACAGGGAGGTCTGGCTACACCTTC.